Following are 13 T cell receptor beta chains from one sample sequenced in a study of breast tumors, draining lymph nodes, adjacent tissues. TCRdb processed the multiplex PCR reads anew with MiXCR; each CDR3 protein has one entry. Of under 150,000 distinct CDR3 sequences listed, 20% to 25% are singletons. The lymph nodes were axillary draining lymph nodes from breast cancer patients. The sequenced material came from axillary lymph node tissue. These receptors came from a female donor with breast cancer. Some clones in this sample may be carry-over from other donors' samples.

This clonotype has ten or more counts. This chain connects TRBV10-3 to TRBJ2-7; 12 bases are a match to TRBD2. The CDR3 is made up of 16 amino acids. The junction had 11 bases not matched to a gene; V was cut back by 3 bases and J by 8 bases. The germline CDR1 and CDR2 sequences are ENHRY and SYGVKD. DNA for the CDR3: TGTGCCATCAGTGAAGGAGCTAGCGGGAGGGAAGTTAAGCAGTACTTC. This translates into CAISEGASGREVKQYF.

CDR3 nucleotide sequence: TGTGCCAGTAGGGCACGGGGGTCGAACACTGAAGCTTTCTTT. Translation gives CASRARGSNTEAFF. This chain joins TRBV19 and TRBJ1-1; D is possibly TRBD1 (5 bases). The CDR3 is 14 amino acids. Trimming stripped 6 bases from V and 1 base from J, with 12 bases between. CDR1 LNHDA and CDR2 SQIVND come from the germline V gene (reference sequence).

The table lists this clonotype with many counts. The chain has TRBV20-1 and TRBJ2-1, with 7 bases lining up with TRBD2. This CDR3 comprises 12 residues. J lost 10 bases, V lost 3 bases, and 6 bases had no gene match. CDR1 and CDR2 (germline): DFQATT, SNEGSKA (reference sequence). The CDR3 DNA is TGCAGTGCTAGGGGGCTAGCGGAGGAGCAGTTCTTC. Translation gives CSARGLAEEQFF.

A few counts support this clonotype. This chain connects TRBV15 to TRBJ2-2, with 7 bases that match TRBD1. The germline CDR1 and CDR2 sequences are LNHNV and YYDKDF (reference sequence). J gave up 10 bases and V 1 base, and 6 bases lay outside the gene matches. This CDR3 is built from 14 residues. This CDR3 is CATSRAGDSQELFF. CDR3 bases: TGTGCCACCAGCAGAGCCGGGGACAGTCAGGAGCTGTTTTTT.

With respect to this clonotype: A much larger clone sits a single nucleotide away, making a read error possible. The chain is built from TRBV6-1 and TRBJ1-6, with a possible D match to TRBD1 (6 bases). V shed 1 base and J shed 8 bases, with 15 bases lying between them. CDR3 size: 16 residues. Looked up from germline, CDR1 is MNHNS and CDR2 is SASEGT. CDR3 amino acids: CASSEEAGAGYSPLHF. CDR3 nucleotide sequence: TGTGCCAGCAGTGAAGAAGCGGGGGCGGGATATTCACCCCTCCACTTT.

Details on this clonotype: This could be a read error, since a much larger clone is one nucleotide away. The V and J genes are TRBV19 and TRBJ1-3; no reliable D call. Germline loops: CDR1 LNHDA, CDR2 SQIVND (reference sequence). The CDR3 sequence is 13 residues long. CDR3 coding DNA: TGTGCCACCGAACTTAGCTCTGGAAACACCATATGTTTT. Protein: CATELSSGNTICF.

This clonotype occurred many times. The chain employs TRBV6-1 and TRBJ1-2; a possible D gene is TRBD1 (5 bases). Germline values: CDR1 MNHNS, CDR2 SASEGT. CDR3 length: 17 amino acids. V lost 3 bases, J lost 0 bases, and 17 bases lay in between. This CDR3 reads CASSEKGTTATNYGYTF. CDR3 DNA sequence: TGTGCCAGCAGTGAGAAGGGGACGACCGCTACTAACTATGGCTACACCTTC.

Note on this clonotype: This sequence may be a read error, since a much larger clone differs from it by one base. V is TRBV14 and J is TRBJ2-2; D gene uncertain. Trimming took off 7 bases at V and 4 bases at J, with 13 bases between the two ends. CDR1 and CDR2 (germline): SGHDN, FVKESK. The CDR3 runs to 14 residues. The CDR3 DNA reads TGTGCCAGCAAACAAGCTGGTGGCACCGGGGAGCTGTTTTTT. Protein: CASKQAGGTGELFF.

This clonotype was seen many times. This chain connects TRBV7-9 to TRBJ1-6; 9 nucleotides agree with TRBD1. Germline V gives CDR1 SEHNR, CDR2 FQNEAQ (reference sequence). The CDR3 sequence is 17 residues long. V trimming: 4 bases; J trimming: 6 bases; junction bases outside the gene matches: 10. For the CDR3, the DNA is TGTGCCAGCAGCTCTACCGGGACAGGGAACCCTAATTCACCCCTCCACTTT. It encodes CASSSTGTGNPNSPLHF.

In this sample, this clonotype turned up a few times. The germline gene is not matched at one end of the junction; a read error may be the cause. The J gene is TRBJ1-4, the V gene TRBV4-2, with TRBD1 as a possible D gene (5 bases). The length of the CDR3 is 14 residues. Per the germline V gene, CDR1 is LGHNA and CDR2 is YNFKEQ. DNA for the CDR3: TGTGCCAGCAGTCAAGGTATGGGGCGTGAAAAACTGTTTTTT. It is translated as CASSQGMGREKLFF.

The chain combines TRBV7-6 with TRBJ2-2, with TRBD2 identical over 12 bases. This CDR3 comprises 15 residues. J gave up 3 bases and V 6 bases, and 2 bases lay outside the gene matches. In germline, CDR1 is SGHVS, CDR2 FNYEAQ. The CDR3 DNA is TGTGCCAGCAGACGGACTAGCGGGGACACCGGGGAGCTGTTTTTT. It specifies CASRRTSGDTGELFF.

This chain uses TRBV27 with TRBJ2-1, with TRBD1 matching 9 bases. This CDR3 contains 17 residues. V trimming: 5 bases; J trimming: 2 bases; junction bases outside the gene matches: 10. Germline V gives CDR1 MNHEY, CDR2 SMNVEV (reference sequence). The CDR3 here is CASSTRQGGVPYNEQFF. The CDR3 nucleotides read TGTGCCAGCAGTACACGACAGGGGGGCGTCCCCTACAATGAGCAGTTCTTC.

This clonotype was detected ten times or more. CDR3 nucleotides: TGTGCCAGCAGCTTAAACCCGGGCGCCTACGAGCAGTACTTC. It yields the protein CASSLNPGAYEQYF. The rearrangement uses TRBV7-2 and TRBJ2-7; no clear D. Germline V gene sequence: CDR1 SGHTA, CDR2 FQGNSA. V lost 2 bases to trimming and J lost 2 bases, with 10 bases between them. This CDR3 is built from 14 residues.